Included here is one T cell receptor (beta chain) sequence, with context. The sample comes from a study of blood T cell repertoires in COVID-19. TCRdb keeps only in-frame clones here, not all; method: immunoSEQ multiplex PCR. In the table there are more than 300,000 clones, almost 90% of which are singletons. The TCR originated in a woman in her sixties or seventies with COVID-19, enrolled during active disease. Sequencing was carried out using peripheral blood.

Here the CDR3 reads CASSLGDRGGYTF. The CDR3 coding sequence is TGCGCCAGCAGCTTAGGGGACAGGGGAGGCTACACCTTC. The gene calls are TRBV5-1 and TRBJ1-2; TRBD1 aligns across 10 bases. CDR1 and CDR2 from the germline V gene are SGHRS and YFSETQ. CDR3 length: 13 amino acids. The trim removed 2 bases at V and 8 bases at J, leaving 3 bases unmatched. Full variable domain (missing parts from reference TRBV5-1 and TRBJ1-2): KAGVTQTPRYLIKTRGQQVTLSCSPISGHRSVSWYQQTPGQGLQFLFEYFSETQRNKGNFPGRFSGRQFSNSRSEMNVSTLELGDSALYLCASSLGDRGGYTFGSGTRLTVV.